This T cell receptor (beta chain) appears in the sequencing data of a study of T cells in tuberculosis. Study outcomes and limitations: Smaller distances to GMM-specific TCRs suggested their expansion in active tuberculosis. Selection depended on which cryopreserved specimens were available.

The time point here: new active TB diagnosis, blood taken before or within 7 days of starting treatment. This clone was observed a single time. Antigen: not known. Germline loops: CDR1 SGHRS, CDR2 YFSETQ. The CDR3 contains 14 residues. V was pared by 5 bases and J by 0 bases, with 8 bases between. Libraries were prepared by immunoSEQ multiplex PCR; TCRdb keeps only in-frame clonotypes and omits some of them. The repertoire holds about 35,000 clones, with roughly 93% as singletons. The clonotype comes from an adult with tuberculosis. The V gene is TRBV5-1, the J gene TRBJ1-4; D not resolved. This specimen was PBMCs, taken at tuberculosis diagnosis. CDR3 nucleotide sequence: TGCGCCAGCAGTCGTGACACAACTAATGAAAAACTGTTTTTT. It is translated as CASSRDTTNEKLFF.